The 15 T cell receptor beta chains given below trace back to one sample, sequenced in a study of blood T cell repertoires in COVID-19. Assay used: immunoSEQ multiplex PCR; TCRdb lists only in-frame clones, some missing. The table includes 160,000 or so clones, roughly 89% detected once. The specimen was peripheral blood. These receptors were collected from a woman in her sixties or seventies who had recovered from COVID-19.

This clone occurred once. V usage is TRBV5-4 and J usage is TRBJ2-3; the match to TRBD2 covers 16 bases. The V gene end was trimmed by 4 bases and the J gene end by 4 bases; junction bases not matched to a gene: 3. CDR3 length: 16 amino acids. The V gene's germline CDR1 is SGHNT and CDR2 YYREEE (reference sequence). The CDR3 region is CASSPGLAGGSDTQYF. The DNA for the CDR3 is TGTGCCAGCAGCCCGGGACTAGCGGGGGGGTCAGATACGCAGTATTTT.

CDR3 sequence (DNA): TGTGCCAGCAGTTCCCCGGCCCCCGGGGGTGAAGCTTTCTTT. Its protein product is CASSSPAPGGEAFF. V gene TRBV28 combines with J gene TRBJ1-1, with D perhaps TRBD1 (5 bases). Germline assignment: CDR1 MDHEN and CDR2 SYDVKM. Trimming stripped 4 bases from V and 7 bases from J, with 16 bases between. This CDR3 contains 14 residues.

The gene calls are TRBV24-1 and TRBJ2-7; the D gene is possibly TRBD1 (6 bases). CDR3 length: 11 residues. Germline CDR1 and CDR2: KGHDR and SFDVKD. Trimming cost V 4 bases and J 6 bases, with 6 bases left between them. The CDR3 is CATSDRGEQYF. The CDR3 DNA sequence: TGTGCCACCAGTGACAGGGGCGAGCAGTACTTC.

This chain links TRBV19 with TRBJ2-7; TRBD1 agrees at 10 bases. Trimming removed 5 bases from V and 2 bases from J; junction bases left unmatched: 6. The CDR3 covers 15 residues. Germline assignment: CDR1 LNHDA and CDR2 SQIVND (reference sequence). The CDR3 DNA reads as TGTGCCAGTAGTGCCCCGGGACAGGGGACCTACGAGCAGTACTTC. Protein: CASSAPGQGTYEQYF.

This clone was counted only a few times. As DNA, the CDR3 is TGTGCCAGCAGCCAAGCACAGTATATGGGCTACACCTTC. Encoded protein: CASSQAQYMGYTF. V usage is TRBV3-1 (or the pseudogene TRBV3-2) and J usage is TRBJ1-2; D not resolved. Germline assignment: CDR1 LGHDT and CDR2 YNNKEL (reference sequence). Trimming removed 1 base from V and 8 bases from J, with 11 bases in between. This CDR3 comprises 13 residues.

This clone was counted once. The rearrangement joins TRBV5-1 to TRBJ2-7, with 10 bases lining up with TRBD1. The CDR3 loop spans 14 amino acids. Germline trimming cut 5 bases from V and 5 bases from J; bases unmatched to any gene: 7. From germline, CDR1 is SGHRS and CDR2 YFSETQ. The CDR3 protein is CASSEFGTGDEQYF. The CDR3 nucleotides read TGCGCCAGCAGTGAGTTCGGGACAGGGGACGAGCAGTACTTC. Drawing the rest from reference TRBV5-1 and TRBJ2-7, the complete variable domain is KAGVTQTPRYLIKTRGQQVTLSCSPISGHRSVSWYQQTPGQGLQFLFEYFSETQRNKGNFPGRFSGRQFSNSRSEMNVSTLELGDSALYLCASSEFGTGDEQYFGPGTRLTVT.

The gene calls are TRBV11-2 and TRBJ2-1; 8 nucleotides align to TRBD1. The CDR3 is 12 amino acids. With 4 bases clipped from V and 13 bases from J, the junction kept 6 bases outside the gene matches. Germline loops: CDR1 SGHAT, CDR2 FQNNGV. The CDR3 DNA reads TGTGCCAGCAGCTCATGGACAGGGAACCAGTTCTTC. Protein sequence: CASSSWTGNQFF.

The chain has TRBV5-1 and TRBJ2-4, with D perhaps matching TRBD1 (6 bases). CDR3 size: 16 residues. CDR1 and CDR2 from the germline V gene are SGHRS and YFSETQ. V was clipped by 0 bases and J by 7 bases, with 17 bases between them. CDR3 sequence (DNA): TGCGCCAGCAGCTTGGCAGGGGCCAAGTACGGGAACATTCAGTACTTC. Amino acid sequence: CASSLAGAKYGNIQYF.

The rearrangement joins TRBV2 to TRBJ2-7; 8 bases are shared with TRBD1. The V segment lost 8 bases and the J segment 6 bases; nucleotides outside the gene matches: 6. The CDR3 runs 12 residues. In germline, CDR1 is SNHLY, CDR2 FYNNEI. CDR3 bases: TGTGCCAGCTGCTTGGACAGGGTCGAGCAGTACTTC. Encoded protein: CASCLDRVEQYF.

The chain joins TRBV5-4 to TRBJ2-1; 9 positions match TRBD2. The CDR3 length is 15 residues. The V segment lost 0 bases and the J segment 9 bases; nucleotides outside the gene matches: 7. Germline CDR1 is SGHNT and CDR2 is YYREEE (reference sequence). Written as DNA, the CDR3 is TGTGCCAGCAGCTTGGTTCTGCGGGGGGGCATTGAGCAGTTCTTC. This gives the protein CASSLVLRGGIEQFF.

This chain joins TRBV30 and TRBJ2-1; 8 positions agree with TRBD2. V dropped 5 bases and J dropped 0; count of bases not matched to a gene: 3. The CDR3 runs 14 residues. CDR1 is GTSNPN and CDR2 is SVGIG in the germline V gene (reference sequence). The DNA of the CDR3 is TGTGCCTGGGCGGGGGGAAACTCCTACAATGAGCAGTTCTTC. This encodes CAWAGGNSYNEQFF.

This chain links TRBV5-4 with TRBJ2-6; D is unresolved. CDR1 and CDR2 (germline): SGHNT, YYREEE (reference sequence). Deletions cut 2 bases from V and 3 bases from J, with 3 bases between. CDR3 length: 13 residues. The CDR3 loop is CASSFYGANVLTF. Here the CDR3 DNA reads TGTGCCAGCAGCTTTTATGGGGCCAACGTCCTGACTTTC.

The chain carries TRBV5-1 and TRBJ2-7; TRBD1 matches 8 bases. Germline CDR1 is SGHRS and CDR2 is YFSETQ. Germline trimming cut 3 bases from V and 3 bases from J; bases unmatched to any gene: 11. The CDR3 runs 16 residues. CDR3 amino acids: CASSYAEDRDLYEQYF. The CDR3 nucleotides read TGCGCCAGCAGCTATGCTGAGGACAGGGACCTCTACGAGCAGTACTTC.

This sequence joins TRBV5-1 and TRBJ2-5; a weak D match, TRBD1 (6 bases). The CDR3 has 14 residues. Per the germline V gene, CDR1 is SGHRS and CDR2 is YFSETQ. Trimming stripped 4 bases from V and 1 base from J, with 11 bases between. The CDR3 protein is CASSKDSAQETQYF. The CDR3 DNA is TGCGCCAGCAGCAAGGACAGCGCCCAAGAGACCCAGTACTTC.

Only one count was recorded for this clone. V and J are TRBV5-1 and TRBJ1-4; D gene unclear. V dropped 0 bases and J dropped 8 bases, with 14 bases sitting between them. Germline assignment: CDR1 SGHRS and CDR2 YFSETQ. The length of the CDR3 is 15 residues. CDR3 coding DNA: TGCGCCAGCAGCTTGGAGAATCCGGGCGGGGAAAAACTGTTTTTT. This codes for CASSLENPGGEKLFF.